This T cell receptor (beta chain) comes out of a study of CD8 T cells in Susac syndrome. Study-level points and caveats: The Susac syndrome CD4+ T cell repertoires displayed no clonal expansion.

On this clonotype: Its antigen is currently unknown.

From blood CD8+ and CD4+ T cells, the TCR beta chain was sequenced. Negative isolation was used for CD8+ and CD4+ T cells, and FACS enrichment was applied to TEMRA cells. The RNA, about 0.45 to 1 ug, was put through reverse transcription using random hexamers. TCRdb reanalysed the immunoSEQ multiplex PCR reads using MiXCR and keeps one entry per CDR3 protein. The sample yields under 200,000 distinct CDR3 sequences, under 95% seen once. There are 15 residues in the CDR3. V shed 5 bases and J 3 bases; nucleotides not matched to a gene: 5. From germline, CDR1 is SGHVS and CDR2 FQNEAQ. The clonotype was recovered from a human donor with Susac syndrome. Sequenced input: CD4+ T cells from PBMCs. V gene TRBV7-8 combines with J gene TRBJ1-4, with TRBD1 matching 8 bases. The CDR3 coding sequence is TGTGCCAGCAGCGTCGGACAGGGAGCTAATGAAAAACTGTTTTTT. Protein: CASSVGQGANEKLFF. Complete variable domain (other parts from reference TRBV7-8 and TRBJ1-4): GAGVSQSPRYKVAKRGQDVALRCDPISGHVSLFWYQQALGQGPEFLTYFQNEAQLDKSGLPSDRFFAERPEGSVSTLKIQRTQQEDSAVYLCASSVGQGANEKLFFGSGTQLSVL.